This T cell receptor (beta chain) was recovered during a study of T-cell reconstitution after alpha-beta-depleted transplantation in children (dated by TCRdb to the mid-2010s). In the study overall: Using TCR repertoire profiling, the study followed T-cell immune reconstitution in a quantitative way in children after TCRalphabeta/CD19-depleted allogeneic hematopoietic cell transplantation. General conclusions and limits of the study: The frequencies of hyperexpanded clones fell over the following months, and after one year, T-cell counts and TCRbeta diversity were mostly attributed to newly produced T cells. The high TCRbeta diversity at day 60 in some patients was ascribed to recipient T cells and intrathymic progenitors that had survived conditioning. The apparently early recovery of alphabetaT-cell counts about two months after transplant reportedly depended on only several hundred rapidly expanded clones that came from non-depleted graft cells.

This specimen's treatment or condition label, interpreted: allogeneic hematopoietic cell transplantation with graft depleted of TCRalphabeta T cells and CD19 B cells. The children who served as transplant recipients had been given grafts of TCRalphabeta/CD19-depleted allogeneic hematopoietic cells. Library preparation employed PCR. This sample was sequenced with an Illumina HiSeq 2500. TCR libraries were prepared with molecular barcoding, using unique molecular identifiers to normalize TCRbeta repertoire quantification. The public sequencing data were trimmed at Q25 with fastp and processed into clonotypes with MiXCR by TCRdb, which kept only in-frame beta chains. Every entry covers one CDR3 protein and lists the most common genes and DNA from its rows. In this sample the table shows about 200,000 distinct CDR3 sequences, about 6% of which occur a single time. 4.5% to 5.5% of the sample is held by the ten biggest clonotypes.

The CDR3 runs 15 amino acids, cysteine and phenylalanine included. The CDR3 DNA has 45 bases and is translated from base 1. Reading the germline V gene (reference sequence) gives CDR1 SEHNR and CDR2 FQNEAQ. Relative to germline, V is 2 bases shorter and J is 3 bases shorter, with 12 bases between their ends. This clonotype was recorded many times. Which antigen it targets is not known. Base qualities are missing; no much larger clone stands one base away. Here the sequenced sample was PBMCs, taken before TCRalphabeta/CD19-depleted stem cell transplant. This chain joins TRBV7-9 to TRBJ2-3, with the D gene not clear enough to name. The sequence derives from a girl under three years old with combined immunodeficiency, due to receive a stem cell transplant. The nucleotides are TGTGCCAGCAGCTTATACTCGACTTATACAGATACGCAGTATTTT. The translation is CASSLYSTYTDTQYF.